This entry lists 27 T cell receptor beta chains sequenced from one sample in a study of shared clonotypes between healthy human individuals. TCRdb's copy holds only in-frame clones and misses some; the assay was immunoSEQ multiplex PCR. Found here are around 1,000,000 clones, about 80% of them singletons; the top ten hold 0.89%. The sequenced material came from memory CD4+ T cells from PBMCs. Stated subset: CD45RA-negative fraction. These TCRs come from a man aged 18 to 29 in good health. Some clones in this sample may be carry-over from other donors' samples.

This clone appeared a single time. The chain combines TRBV5-1 with TRBJ2-1; perhaps D is TRBD1 or TRBD2 (7 bases each). The germline gives CDR1 SGHRS, CDR2 YFSETQ. The germline V and J ends were trimmed by 5 bases and 6 bases, with 15 bases remaining between them. The CDR3 runs to 14 residues. The CDR3 DNA reads TGCGCCAGCAGTCCCGACAGGGAGGGCAATGAGCAGTTCTTC. This codes for CASSPDREGNEQFF.

Worth noting for this clone: It is likely a read error: a sequence one base away is far more abundant. This sequence joins TRBV7-9 and TRBJ1-2; D is uncertain. The length of the CDR3 is 14 residues. Germline V gene lookup returns CDR1 SEHNR and CDR2 FQNEAQ (reference sequence). CDR3 region: CAGSLAASNYGYTF. The CDR3 nucleotides read TGTGCCGGCAGCTTAGCAGCCTCTAACTATGGCTACACCTTC.

This chain links TRBV5-4 with TRBJ1-4, with 9 bases fitting TRBD1. Germline assignment: CDR1 SGHNT and CDR2 YYREEE (reference sequence). The trim removed 3 bases at V and 0 bases at J, leaving 9 bases unmatched. This CDR3 has 18 residues. The CDR3 DNA sequence: TGTGCCAGCAGCTCCAGGACAGGGGTGGGGTCAACTAATGAAAAACTGTTTTTT. The encoded protein is CASSSRTGVGSTNEKLFF.

V is TRBV7-2 and J is TRBJ2-7; 7 nucleotides match TRBD2. CDR1 is SGHTA and CDR2 is FQGNSA in the germline V gene. This CDR3 is built from 13 residues. With 6 bases clipped from V and 5 bases from J, the junction kept 7 bases outside the gene matches. The CDR3 sequence is CASRLNSGHEQYF. DNA for the CDR3: TGTGCCAGCAGATTAAATAGCGGGCACGAGCAGTACTTC.

The sample holds one count of this clone. V gene TRBV9 combines with J gene TRBJ1-2, with D possibly matching TRBD1 (5 bases). The CDR3 has 12 residues. V was cut by 5 bases and J by 8 bases, with 13 bases left in between. CDR1 and CDR2 (germline): SGDLS, YYNGEE. The CDR3 DNA reads TGTGCCAGCAGATATGGGACTGGGGGCTACACCTTC. This gives the protein CASRYGTGGYTF.

The chain has TRBV2 and TRBJ2-4; D remains ambiguous. V dropped 0 bases and J dropped 1 base, with 7 bases sitting between them. CDR3 length: 15 residues. Germline CDR1 reads SNHLY; CDR2 reads FYNNEI. As DNA, the CDR3 is TGTGCCAGCAGTGAAGCGCTTCCTGCCAAAAACATTCAGTACTTC. Its translation: CASSEALPAKNIQYF.

This clone occurred once. This chain uses TRBV6-6 with TRBJ2-1; 10 positions match TRBD1. The CDR3 sequence is 16 residues long. Germline CDR1 reads MNHNY; CDR2 reads SVGAGI (reference sequence). V gave up 2 bases and J gave up 5 bases; unmatched junction bases: 6. CDR3 DNA: TGTGCCAGCAGTTACCTGGGACAGGGGATCGACAATGAGCAGTTCTTC. Protein: CASSYLGQGIDNEQFF.

The chain combines TRBV5-1 with TRBJ1-1, with TRBD1 identical over 7 bases. V gave up 4 bases and J gave up 4 bases; unmatched junction bases: 7. Per germline, CDR1 SGHRS and CDR2 YFSETQ. The CDR3 totals 14 residues. CDR3 protein: CASSPGQWGTEAFF. CDR3 nucleotide sequence: TGCGCCAGCAGCCCGGGACAGTGGGGCACTGAAGCTTTCTTT.

A few counts support this clone. V is TRBV5-1 and J is TRBJ2-1, with unresolved D. Germline-derived CDR1 and CDR2 are SGHRS and YFSETQ. The CDR3 is made up of 12 amino acids. V was cut by 0 bases and J by 10 bases, with 8 bases left in between. The CDR3 coding sequence is TGCGCCAGCAGCTTGGTGTCCGGGGAGCAGTTCTTC. It is translated as CASSLVSGEQFF.

This clone turned up a few times. The V gene is TRBV9, the J gene TRBJ1-5; a possible D gene is TRBD1 (5 bases). Per germline, CDR1 SGDLS and CDR2 YYNGEE. The ends were cut back, 0 bases at V and 3 bases at J, with 10 bases in the middle. The CDR3 totals 15 residues. The CDR3 spells CASSVAGGINQPQHF. The DNA for the CDR3 is TGTGCCAGCAGCGTAGCGGGGGGGATCAATCAGCCCCAGCATTTT.

The rearrangement links TRBV18 to TRBJ1-1; D is unclear. Germline CDR1 KGHSH, CDR2 LQKENI. Between the trimmed V and J ends, which lost 0 bases and 4 bases, there was a span of 9 bases. The CDR3 consists of 14 residues. CDR3 nucleotides: TGTGCCAGCTCACCACCGAGCCCCAGCACTGAAGCTTTCTTT. Protein: CASSPPSPSTEAFF.

V gene TRBV5-6 combines with J gene TRBJ1-5; the D is unclear. The CDR3 is 13 residues long. CDR1 and CDR2 (germline): SGHDT, YYEEEE. V lost 2 bases to trimming and J lost 9 bases, with 12 bases between them. The CDR3 reads CASSLRISGPQHF. CDR3 bases: TGTGCCAGCAGCTTAAGGATCTCGGGGCCCCAGCATTTT.

The chain couples TRBV9 to TRBJ2-5, with 8 bases aligning to TRBD2. CDR1 SGDLS and CDR2 YYNGEE come from the germline V gene. The CDR3 extends over 16 amino acids. The V and J ends lost 0 bases and 5 bases, in that order; junction bases with no gene match: 9. The DNA of the CDR3 is TGTGCCAGCAGCGTAGGGTTCCAGCGGGAGATGGAGACCCAGTACTTC. It codes for CASSVGFQREMETQYF.

As to this clone: One end of the junction does not line up with germline, which may come from a read error. V usage is TRBV7-3 and J usage is TRBJ1-4, with D hard to call. Per germline, CDR1 SGHTA and CDR2 FQGTGA. This CDR3 has 15 residues. Written as DNA, the CDR3 is TGTGCCAGCAGCTTAGGTAGCAGGTTCAATGAAAAACTGTTTTTC. Translation gives CASSLGSRFNEKLFF. Combining the CDR3 with reference TRBV7-3 and TRBJ1-4 gives the whole variable domain GAGVSQTPSNKVTEKGKYVELRCDPISGHTALYWYRQSLGQGPEFLIYFQGTGAADDSGLPNDRFFAVRPEGSVSTLKIQRTERGDSAVYLCASSLGSRFNEKLFFGSGTQLSVL.

The chain couples TRBV27 to TRBJ2-2; D could derive from TRBD1 or TRBD2 (5 bases each). CDR3 length equals 14 residues. The germline V and J ends were trimmed by 3 bases and 7 bases, with 12 bases remaining between them. Germline CDR1 and CDR2: MNHEY and SMNVEV (reference sequence). The CDR3 DNA reads as TGTGCCAGCAGTTTGAGGGGCGCGGGCGGGGAGCTGTTTTTT. Residues: CASSLRGAGGELFF.

This sequence joins TRBV18 and TRBJ1-5; no definite D call. Between the trimmed V and J ends, which lost 6 bases and 4 bases, there was a span of 13 bases. The CDR3 sequence is 14 residues long. From germline, CDR1 is KGHSH and CDR2 LQKENI. CDR3 nucleotides: TGTGCCAGCTCCCCCACCCCCAGTAATCAGCCCCAGCATTTT. This codes for CASSPTPSNQPQHF.

This clone was seen once. The chain recombines TRBV18 with TRBJ2-2; no firm D call. There are 12 residues in the CDR3. V dropped 4 bases and J dropped 6 bases, with 6 bases sitting between them. Germline CDR1 and CDR2: KGHSH and LQKENI. DNA of the CDR3: TGTGCCAGCTCACGGCTAGCCGGGGAGCTGTTTTTT. Its translation is CASSRLAGELFF.

The chain employs TRBV9 and TRBJ2-3; 14 nucleotides line up with TRBD2. V shed 2 bases and J 6 bases; nucleotides not matched to a gene: 5. CDR1 and CDR2 from the germline V gene are SGDLS and YYNGEE. The CDR3 is 16 residues long. The CDR3 loop reads CASSVGTSGSMDTQYF. CDR3 DNA: TGTGCCAGCAGCGTTGGGACTAGCGGGAGTATGGATACGCAGTATTTT. Full variable domain (rest looked up from reference TRBV9 and TRBJ2-3): DSGVTQTPKHLITATGQRVTLRCSPRSGDLSVYWYQQSLDQGLQFLIQYYNGEERAKGNILERFSAQQFPDLHSELNLSSLELGDSALYFCASSVGTSGSMDTQYFGPGTRLTVL.

CDR3 protein: CASSIRPAYEQYF. CDR3 bases: TGTGCCAGTAGTATTCGGCCAGCCTACGAGCAGTACTTC. The V call is TRBV19, the J call TRBJ2-7; D call uncertain. Germline assignment: CDR1 LNHDA and CDR2 SQIVND (reference sequence). The CDR3 runs 13 residues. V was clipped by 3 bases and J by 2 bases, with 8 bases between them. The whole variable domain, remainder taken from reference TRBV19 and TRBJ2-7, is DGGITQSPKYLFRKEGQNVTLSCEQNLNHDAMYWYRQDPGQGLRLIYYSQIVNDFQKGDIAEGYSVSREKKESFPLTVTSAQKNPTAFYLCASSIRPAYEQYFGPGTRLTVT.

The V call is TRBV9, the J call TRBJ1-5, with 10 positions matching TRBD1. The CDR3 spans 15 residues. Germline loops: CDR1 SGDLS, CDR2 YYNGEE. Trimming cost V 3 bases and J 2 bases; bases outside gene matches: 2. The CDR3 is CASSAGTGGNQPQHF. The CDR3 nucleotides read TGTGCCAGCAGCGCCGGGACAGGGGGCAATCAGCCCCAGCATTTT.

The gene calls are TRBV6-1 and TRBJ2-1; the D is unclear. Germline V gene lookup returns CDR1 MNHNS and CDR2 SASEGT. The CDR3 has 17 amino acids. The ends were cut back, 3 bases at V and 9 bases at J, with 24 bases in the middle. The CDR3 is CASSEKGPSSAAGEQFF. The CDR3 region has the DNA TGTGCCAGCAGTGAGAAGGGTCCCAGCTCCGCGGCAGGTGAGCAGTTCTTC.

The rearrangement uses TRBV12-5 and TRBJ2-5; weak D call: TRBD2 (6 bases). V was shortened by 1 base and J by 1 base, with 13 bases between the two germline ends. From germline, CDR1 is LGHNT and CDR2 FRNRAP. This CDR3 is built from 16 residues. In DNA, the CDR3 is TGTGCTAGTGGTTTGGCCCCGGGACTCCGCCAAGAGACCCAGTACTTC. The encoded protein is CASGLAPGLRQETQYF.

The chain links TRBV15 to TRBJ2-2; tentative D call: TRBD1 (5 bases). CDR3 length equals 19 residues. Germline V CDR1 and CDR2: LNHNV, YYDKDF (reference sequence). V gave up 0 bases and J gave up 0 bases, with 17 bases separating them. CDR3 residues: CATSRDRGQGRSNTGELFF. The CDR3 DNA is TGTGCCACCAGCAGAGATAGGGGCCAGGGAAGATCGAACACCGGGGAGCTGTTTTTT. Variable domain in full (rest from reference TRBV15 and TRBJ2-2): DAMVIQNPRYQVTQFGKPVTLSCSQTLNHNVMYWYQQKSSQAPKLLFHYYDKDFNNEADTPDNFQSRRPNTSFCFLDIRSPGLGDTAMYLCATSRDRGQGRSNTGELFFGEGSRLTVL.

This clone has more than one count but fewer than ten. The V gene is TRBV28, the J gene TRBJ1-5, with D tentatively TRBD1 (5 bases). This CDR3 is 17 amino acids long. Germline V gene sequence: CDR1 MDHEN, CDR2 SYDVKM. V lost 7 bases to trimming and J lost 0 bases, with 19 bases between them. The CDR3 bases are TGTGCCAGCATTCCGGGGGGTTACGGATATAGCAATCAGCCCCAGCATTTT. Its translation is CASIPGGYGYSNQPQHF.

This chain uses TRBV27 with TRBJ1-5; D might be TRBD1 (5 bases). The CDR3 has 15 residues. Per germline, CDR1 MNHEY and CDR2 SMNVEV (reference sequence). Deletions cut 3 bases from V and 7 bases from J, with 16 bases between. The CDR3, as DNA: TGTGCCAGCAGTTTTGGGGGACTCAGGCACCAGCCCCAGCATTTT. Translation gives CASSFGGLRHQPQHF.

The gene calls are TRBV11-2 and TRBJ2-1, with a tentative D call TRBD2 (6 bases). The V gene's germline CDR1 is SGHAT and CDR2 FQNNGV. Trimming stripped 5 bases from V and 10 bases from J, with 18 bases between. This CDR3 comprises 14 residues. The CDR3 coding sequence is TGTGCCAGCAGCCCCGTCGGTTTGGGGGGAGAGCAGTTCTTC. It translates to CASSPVGLGGEQFF.

V is TRBV28 and J is TRBJ1-1, with D uncertain. This CDR3 has 13 residues. The germline V gene encodes CDR1 MDHEN and CDR2 SYDVKM. The CDR3 nucleotides are TGTCTGAGTCTAAACTTGATGAACACTGAAGCTTTCTTT. It is translated as CLSLNLMNTEAFF.